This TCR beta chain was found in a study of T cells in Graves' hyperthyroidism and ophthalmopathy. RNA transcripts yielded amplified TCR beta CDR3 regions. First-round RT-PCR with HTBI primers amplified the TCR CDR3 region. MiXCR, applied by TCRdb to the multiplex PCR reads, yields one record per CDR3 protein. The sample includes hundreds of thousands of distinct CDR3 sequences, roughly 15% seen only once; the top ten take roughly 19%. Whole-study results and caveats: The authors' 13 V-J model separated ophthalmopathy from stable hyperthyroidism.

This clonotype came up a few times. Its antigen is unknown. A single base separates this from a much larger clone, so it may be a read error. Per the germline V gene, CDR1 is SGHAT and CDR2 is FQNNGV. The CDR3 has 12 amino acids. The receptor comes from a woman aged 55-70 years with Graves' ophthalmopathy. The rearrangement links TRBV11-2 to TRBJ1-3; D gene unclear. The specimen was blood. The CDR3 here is CASSSAGNTTYF. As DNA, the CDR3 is TGTGCCAGCAGCTCGGCTGGAAACACCACATATTTT.